This T cell receptor (beta chain) was observed in a study of early T cells in non-severe SARS-CoV-2 infection. Background on the study: RNA in bulk from unsorted whole blood was sequenced, and chains were unpaired.

The CDR3 contains 14 residues. The V and J ends lost 6 bases and 4 bases, in that order; junction bases with no gene match: 4. Individual cDNA molecules carried attached unique molecular identifiers. Each CDR3 protein is one row after TCRdb ran MiXCR on the 5' RACE reads. The sample consists of around 57,000 distinct CDR3 sequences, 6% to 7% of them appearing once. Notes on the study in general: Private and CD4 specificities were missed by VDJdb matching, skewed to anti-spike CD8.

This clonotype was recorded at least ten times. Its antigen is still unknown. The chain has TRBV12-3 or TRBV12-4 and TRBJ2-1; TRBD1 aligns across 9 bases. This clonotype originated in an adult who was a healthcare worker with PCR-confirmed SARS-CoV-2 infection or an uninfected control (not recorded which). Sequenced material: whole blood. As DNA, the CDR3 is TGTGCCAGCAGAAAGGACAGGGGATACAATGAGCAGTTCTTC. Its protein product is CASRKDRGYNEQFF.